This TCR beta chain was observed in a study of OX40 agonist ivuxolimab in advanced cancers. Whole-study context: Patients treated during dose escalation were battling hepatocellular carcinoma, melanoma, renal cell or head and neck cancer.

V dropped 1 base and J dropped 0 bases, with 6 bases sitting between them. The CDR3 is 14 residues long. Germline V CDR1 and CDR2: SEHNR, FQNEAQ (reference sequence). TCRdb's copy holds only in-frame clones and misses some; the assay was immunoSEQ multiplex PCR. The table includes some 43,000 clones, around nine tenths detected once. This specimen was CD4+ or CD8+ T cells sorted from blood, taken in a trial of the OX40 agonist ivuxolimab. The V call is TRBV7-9, the J call TRBJ1-2; D gene uncertain. The TCR sequence derives from an adult with an advanced solid tumor such as melanoma, head and neck, liver or kidney cancer. This CDR3 reads CASSLGGSNYGYTF. The DNA for the CDR3 is TGTGCCAGCAGCTTAGGGGGATCTAACTATGGCTACACCTTC.